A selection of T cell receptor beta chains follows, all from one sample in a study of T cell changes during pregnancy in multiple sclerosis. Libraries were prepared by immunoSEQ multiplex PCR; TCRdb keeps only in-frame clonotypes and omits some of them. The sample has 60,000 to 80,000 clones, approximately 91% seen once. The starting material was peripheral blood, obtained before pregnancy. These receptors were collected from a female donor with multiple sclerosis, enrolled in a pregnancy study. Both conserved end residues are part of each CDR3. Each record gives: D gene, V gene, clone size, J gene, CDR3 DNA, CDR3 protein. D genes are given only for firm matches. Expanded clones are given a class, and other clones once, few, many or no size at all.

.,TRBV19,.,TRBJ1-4,TGTGCCAGTAGTCTGAATGAAAAACTGTTTTTT,CASSLNEKLFF
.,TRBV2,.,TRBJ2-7,TGTGCCAGCAGTGTGGGGCGGGACTACGAGCAGTACTTC,CASSVGRDYEQYF
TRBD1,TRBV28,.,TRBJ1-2,TGTGCCAGCAGGAGGGACAGCTATGGCTACACCTTC,CASRRDSYGYTF
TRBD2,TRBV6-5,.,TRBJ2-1,TGTGCCAGCAGTCGGAAGCGGGGCTACAATGAGCAGTTCTTC,CASSRKRGYNEQFF
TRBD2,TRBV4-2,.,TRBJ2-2,TGTGCCAGCAGCCAAGAGATTTTCCTAGCGGGAACCGGGGAGCTGTTTTTT,CASSQEIFLAGTGELFF
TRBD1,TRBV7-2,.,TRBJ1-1,TGTGCCAGTAGGGGGCTGAGGAACACTGAAGCTTTCTTT,CASRGLRNTEAFF
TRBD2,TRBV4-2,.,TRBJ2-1,TGTGCCAGCAGCCAAGAGGAGCGGGGGGTCCTTTACAATGAGCAGTTCTTC,CASSQEERGVLYNEQFF
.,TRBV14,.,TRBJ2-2,TGTGCCAGCAGCCCGGTACGCACCGGGGAGCTGTTTTTT,CASSPVRTGELFF
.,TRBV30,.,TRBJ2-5,TGTGCCTGGAGTGGCCTGGGACTCGCAGAGACCCAGTACTTC,CAWSGLGLAETQYF
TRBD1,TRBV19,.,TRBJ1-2,TGTGCCAGTAGTTGGACAGGGAATGGCTACACCTTC,CASSWTGNGYTF
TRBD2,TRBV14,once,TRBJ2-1,TGTGCCAGCAGCCAAGGGGGACTAGCTTTCAATGAGCAGTTCTTC,CASSQGGLAFNEQFF
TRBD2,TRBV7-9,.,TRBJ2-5,TGTGCCAGCAGCCGGGAGGGCCGAAAGACCCAGTACTTC,CASSREGRKTQYF
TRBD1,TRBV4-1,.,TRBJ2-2,TGCGCCAGCAGCCATGCCCGTCAAGGACAGGGCGTAGGTGGGGAGCTGTTTTTT,CASSHARQGQGVGGELFF
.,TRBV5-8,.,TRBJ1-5,TGTGCCAGCAGCCGACAGGCACAAAGCAATCAGCCCCAGCATTTT,CASSRQAQSNQPQHF
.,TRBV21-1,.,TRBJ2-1,TGTGCCAGCAGCCCTACGCCTAGCGGGGGCTACAATGAGCAGTTCTTC,CASSPTPSGGYNEQFF